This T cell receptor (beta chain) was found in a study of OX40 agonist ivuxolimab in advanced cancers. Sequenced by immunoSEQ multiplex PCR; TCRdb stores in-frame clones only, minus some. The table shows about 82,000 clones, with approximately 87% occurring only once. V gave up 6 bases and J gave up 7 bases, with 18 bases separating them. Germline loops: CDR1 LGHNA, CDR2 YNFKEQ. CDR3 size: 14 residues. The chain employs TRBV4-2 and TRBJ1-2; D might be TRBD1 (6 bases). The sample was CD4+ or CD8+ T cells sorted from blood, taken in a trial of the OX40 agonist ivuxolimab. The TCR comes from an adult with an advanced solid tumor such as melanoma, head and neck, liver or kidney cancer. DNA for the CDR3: TGTGCCAGCAGTCCCGGGCCGGGGGCGGCTGGCTACACCTTC. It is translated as CASSPGPGAAGYTF.